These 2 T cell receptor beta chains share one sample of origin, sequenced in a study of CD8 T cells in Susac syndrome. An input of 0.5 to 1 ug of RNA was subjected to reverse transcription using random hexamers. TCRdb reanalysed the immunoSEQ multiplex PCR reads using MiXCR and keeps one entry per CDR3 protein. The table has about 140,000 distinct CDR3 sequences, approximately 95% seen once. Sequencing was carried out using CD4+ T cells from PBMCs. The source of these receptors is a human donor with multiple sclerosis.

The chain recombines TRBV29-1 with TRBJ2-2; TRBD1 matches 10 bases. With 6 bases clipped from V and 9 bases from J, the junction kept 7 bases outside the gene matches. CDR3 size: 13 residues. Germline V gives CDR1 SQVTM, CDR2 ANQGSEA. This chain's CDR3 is CSVPGQGSRELFF. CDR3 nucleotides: TGCAGCGTACCGGGACAGGGGTCTAGGGAGCTGTTTTTT.

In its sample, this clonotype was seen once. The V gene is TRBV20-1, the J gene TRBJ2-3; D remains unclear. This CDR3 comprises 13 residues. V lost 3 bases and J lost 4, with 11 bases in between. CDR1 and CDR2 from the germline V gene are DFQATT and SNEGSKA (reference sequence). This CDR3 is CSASAQTADTQYF. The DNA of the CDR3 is TGCAGTGCTAGCGCGCAGACCGCAGATACGCAGTATTTT.